This is a list of T cell receptor beta chains from one sample in a study of cytomegalovirus exposure and HLA in healthy donors. Measured with immunoSEQ multiplex PCR; TCRdb has only the in-frame clones, and not every one. The sample has roughly 130,000 clones, about 80% seen once. The sample taken for sequencing was PBMCs. The receptors here all came from a man aged 35 to 55 in good health and CMV-seronegative. Each CDR3 is given with its conserved first and last residue. The order of the fields is D gene, V gene, clone size, J gene, CDR3 DNA, CDR3 protein. D genes are given only for firm matches. Clone size is shown for a subset of rows, as once, few, many or a class of expanded clone.

d_call: TRBD1
v_call: TRBV27
clone_size: NA
j_call: TRBJ2-7
cdr3_nt: TGTGCCAGCGGTCGGGTGTTAGCGAACAGGGGCCCTAATCTGATCTACGAGCAGTACTTC
cdr3_aa: CASGRVLANRGPNLIYEQYF

d_call: TRBD2
v_call: TRBV5-6
clone_size: NA
j_call: TRBJ2-5
cdr3_nt: TGTGCCAGCAGCTCCCCCGGGGGGTTAGAGGGAGAGACCCAGTACTTC
cdr3_aa: CASSSPGGLEGETQYF

d_call: NA
v_call: TRBV5-4
clone_size: NA
j_call: TRBJ2-2
cdr3_nt: TGTGCCAGCAGCTTGGGGAGCAGGGGCCCCACCGGGGAGCTGTTTTTT
cdr3_aa: CASSLGSRGPTGELFF

d_call: NA
v_call: TRBV9
clone_size: once
j_call: TRBJ2-5
cdr3_nt: TGTGCCAGCAGCACCGGTATGAGCCAAGAGACCCAGTACTTC
cdr3_aa: CASSTGMSQETQYF

d_call: TRBD1
v_call: TRBV19
clone_size: NA
j_call: TRBJ1-2
cdr3_nt: TGTGCCAGTAAGTTCCGGACAGGAAATGGCTACACCTTC
cdr3_aa: CASKFRTGNGYTF

d_call: NA
v_call: TRBV2
clone_size: NA
j_call: TRBJ2-7
cdr3_nt: TGTGCCAGCAGTGATTTACAGGGTGTCTCCTACGAGCAGTACTTC
cdr3_aa: CASSDLQGVSYEQYF

d_call: TRBD1
v_call: TRBV5-1
clone_size: once
j_call: TRBJ1-1
cdr3_nt: TGCGCCAGCAGCTCACAGGGGGACACTGAAGCTTTCTTT
cdr3_aa: CASSSQGDTEAFF

d_call: TRBD2
v_call: TRBV2
clone_size: NA
j_call: TRBJ2-2
cdr3_nt: TGTGCCAGCAGTGAAGGGGGACTAGCGCCCAACACCGGGGAGCTGTTTTTT
cdr3_aa: CASSEGGLAPNTGELFF

d_call: TRBD1
v_call: TRBV5-6
clone_size: NA
j_call: TRBJ1-5
cdr3_nt: TGTGCCAGCAGCTTGTCCCCCGATACAGGGGATAGCAATCAGCCCCAGCATTTT
cdr3_aa: CASSLSPDTGDSNQPQHF

d_call: NA
v_call: TRBV19
clone_size: NA
j_call: TRBJ2-6
cdr3_nt: TGTGCCAGTAGTATAGGGGAGGTTTACTCTGGGGCCAACGTCCTGACTTTC
cdr3_aa: CASSIGEVYSGANVLTF

d_call: NA
v_call: TRBV11-2
clone_size: NA
j_call: TRBJ2-1
cdr3_nt: TGTGCCAGCAGCCTAACACTACAGCAGTTCTTC
cdr3_aa: CASSLTLQQFF

d_call: NA
v_call: TRBV28
clone_size: few
j_call: TRBJ1-4
cdr3_nt: TGTGCCAGCAGTTCGATGTCCCGGACAGATAATGAAAAACTGTTTTTT
cdr3_aa: CASSSMSRTDNEKLFF

d_call: TRBD1
v_call: TRBV7-2
clone_size: NA
j_call: TRBJ2-2
cdr3_nt: TGTGCCAGCAGCTCAGGGGGTCTGGCCACCGGGGAGCTGTTTTTT
cdr3_aa: CASSSGGLATGELFF

d_call: NA
v_call: TRBV12-5
clone_size: NA
j_call: TRBJ1-5
cdr3_nt: TGTGCTAGTGGTTTGGGGACAGATCAGCCCCAGCATTTT
cdr3_aa: CASGLGTDQPQHF

d_call: NA
v_call: TRBV4-2
clone_size: NA
j_call: TRBJ1-1
cdr3_nt: TGTGCCAGCAGCGCCATTTACGGGACCCCCCACGGAGGGACTGAAGCTTTCTTT
cdr3_aa: CASSAIYGTPHGGTEAFF

d_call: NA
v_call: TRBV5-1
clone_size: NA
j_call: TRBJ2-2
cdr3_nt: TGCGCCAGCAGCTTGGAAGGGGGGAACACCGGGGAGCTGTTTTTT
cdr3_aa: CASSLEGGNTGELFF

d_call: NA
v_call: TRBV5-1
clone_size: NA
j_call: TRBJ2-1
cdr3_nt: TGCGCCAGCAGCGGGGGCGACTCCTACAATGAGCAGTTCTTC
cdr3_aa: CASSGGDSYNEQFF

d_call: TRBD2
v_call: TRBV10-3
clone_size: few
j_call: TRBJ2-7
cdr3_nt: TGTGCCATCAGTGAGTCGGGGATTCCTAGCGGGAGGAGCCACGAGCAGTACTTC
cdr3_aa: CAISESGIPSGRSHEQYF

d_call: NA
v_call: TRBV11-2
clone_size: NA
j_call: TRBJ2-1
cdr3_nt: TGTGCCAGCAGCTTACAGTATGAGCAGTTCTTC
cdr3_aa: CASSLQYEQFF

d_call: NA
v_call: TRBV10-3
clone_size: NA
j_call: TRBJ2-7
cdr3_nt: TGTGCCATCAGGACCCTAGGTACGGGTGAGCAGTACTTC
cdr3_aa: CAIRTLGTGEQYF

d_call: NA
v_call: TRBV6-1
clone_size: once
j_call: TRBJ1-5
cdr3_nt: TGTGCCAGCAGTGACGGACAAACTAAGGGCAATCAGCCCCAGCATTTT
cdr3_aa: CASSDGQTKGNQPQHF

d_call: TRBD1
v_call: TRBV6-6
clone_size: NA
j_call: TRBJ1-5
cdr3_nt: TGTGCCAGCAGTTCTAGGACAGGGGATAGCAATCAGCCCCAGCATTTT
cdr3_aa: CASSSRTGDSNQPQHF

d_call: TRBD2
v_call: TRBV27
clone_size: NA
j_call: TRBJ2-5
cdr3_nt: TGTGCCAGCAGAGATGGCGGGAGAGGGGAGACCCAGTACTTC
cdr3_aa: CASRDGGRGETQYF

d_call: TRBD2
v_call: TRBV2
clone_size: few
j_call: TRBJ2-1
cdr3_nt: TGTGCCAGCAGTGATGAACTAGCGGAGGACAATGAGCAGTTCTTC
cdr3_aa: CASSDELAEDNEQFF

d_call: NA
v_call: TRBV28
clone_size: once
j_call: TRBJ2-7
cdr3_nt: TGTGCCAGCACCTCGGACATGCCAAGCTACGAGCAGTACTTC
cdr3_aa: CASTSDMPSYEQYF

d_call: NA
v_call: TRBV9
clone_size: once
j_call: TRBJ2-1
cdr3_nt: TGTGCCAGCAGCGTGGGGGGGCAGAACAATGAGCAGTTCTTC
cdr3_aa: CASSVGGQNNEQFF

d_call: NA
v_call: TRBV5-4
clone_size: NA
j_call: TRBJ1-6
cdr3_nt: TGTGCCAGCAGCTCGAGGGGGAGCTCCTATAATTCACCCCTCCACTTT
cdr3_aa: CASSSRGSSYNSPLHF

d_call: NA
v_call: TRBV19
clone_size: once
j_call: TRBJ1-5
cdr3_nt: TGTGCCAGTAAAGGGGCCAACAATCAGCCCCAGCATTTT
cdr3_aa: CASKGANNQPQHF

d_call: TRBD1
v_call: TRBV5-4
clone_size: NA
j_call: TRBJ1-1
cdr3_nt: TGTGCCAGCAGACCGGACGGGACAGGGTATTATTACACTGAAGCTTTCTTT
cdr3_aa: CASRPDGTGYYYTEAFF

d_call: NA
v_call: TRBV28
clone_size: NA
j_call: TRBJ1-4
cdr3_nt: TGTGCCAGCAGCCTAGGGGCATTCAATGAAAAACTGTTTTTT
cdr3_aa: CASSLGAFNEKLFF

d_call: NA
v_call: TRBV19
clone_size: few
j_call: TRBJ1-2
cdr3_nt: TGTGCCAGTTCGCTAGGGATCGGGGTCTATGGCTACACCTTC
cdr3_aa: CASSLGIGVYGYTF

d_call: NA
v_call: TRBV7-8
clone_size: NA
j_call: TRBJ2-2
cdr3_nt: TGTGCCAGCAGCGAGGCCGGGGAGCTGTTTTTT
cdr3_aa: CASSEAGELFF

d_call: TRBD1
v_call: TRBV28
clone_size: NA
j_call: TRBJ1-2
cdr3_nt: TGTGCCAGCAGTGCCGGACAGGGGTATGGCTACACCTTC
cdr3_aa: CASSAGQGYGYTF

d_call: NA
v_call: TRBV27
clone_size: NA
j_call: TRBJ2-7
cdr3_nt: TGTGCCAGCAGTGGGCAAGGGGCCTCCTACGAGCAGTACTTC
cdr3_aa: CASSGQGASYEQYF

d_call: TRBD1
v_call: TRBV7-8
clone_size: NA
j_call: TRBJ2-7
cdr3_nt: TGTGCCAGCAGCGTAGGGAACAGGGGGCTGTACGAGCAGTACTTC
cdr3_aa: CASSVGNRGLYEQYF

d_call: TRBD2
v_call: TRBV11-2
clone_size: NA
j_call: TRBJ2-7
cdr3_nt: TGTGCCAGCAGCTTAGAGGGGGGCCTAGCGGGGACCTACGAGCAGTACTTC
cdr3_aa: CASSLEGGLAGTYEQYF

d_call: NA
v_call: TRBV6-1
clone_size: NA
j_call: TRBJ1-6
cdr3_nt: TGTGCCAGCCATCCGGGGGGCAATGGTTCACCCCTCCACTTT
cdr3_aa: CASHPGGNGSPLHF

d_call: NA
v_call: TRBV28
clone_size: NA
j_call: TRBJ1-5
cdr3_nt: TGTGCCAGCAGCTCCGACACCTTCGTCAGTCAGCCCCAGCATTTT
cdr3_aa: CASSSDTFVSQPQHF

d_call: NA
v_call: TRBV18
clone_size: once
j_call: TRBJ1-6
cdr3_nt: TGTGCCAGCTCACCTCAGGCCCCGAGCTCCTATAATTCACCCCTCCACTTT
cdr3_aa: CASSPQAPSSYNSPLHF

d_call: TRBD2
v_call: TRBV5-4
clone_size: NA
j_call: TRBJ2-7
cdr3_nt: TGTGCCAGCAGCTTGACTAGCGGGAGCATCTCCTACGAGCAGTACTTC
cdr3_aa: CASSLTSGSISYEQYF

d_call: NA
v_call: TRBV2
clone_size: NA
j_call: TRBJ1-1
cdr3_nt: TGTGCCAGCAGTGCCGAGCCCCACACTGAAGCTTTCTTT
cdr3_aa: CASSAEPHTEAFF